This TCR beta chain stems from a study of blood T cell repertoires in COVID-19. About the study: The study drew acute and convalescent COVID-19 samples from the United States, Italy and Spain.

This clone has only one observation. In the authors' workflow: From reference gene primer amplification, estimates of nucleated cell counts were derived. Some clones are missing from TCRdb's copy, which holds only in-frame ones; the method was immunoSEQ multiplex PCR. The V and J calls and clone size were taken over from that table, and D and trimming were inferred from the DNA. Here the sample spans roughly 300,000 clones, over 75% being singletons. Clinical history as reported by participants underpinned cohort assignment. For recovered donors of Cohort 3, there were two negative PCRs, clearance, or symptom resolution. Material: PBMCs or T cells enriched from blood (not recorded which). The receptor was isolated from a woman aged 30 to 39 who had recovered from COVID-19.

DNA for the CDR3: TGTGCCAGCAGCCCAGGGGGACAGGGGAATGAAAAACTGTTTTTT. This gives the protein CASSPGGQGNEKLFF. This chain uses TRBV3-1 (or the pseudogene TRBV3-2) with TRBJ1-4; 10 bases agree with TRBD1. The germline CDR1 and CDR2 sequences are LGHDT and YNNKEL (reference sequence). J was trimmed by 5 bases and V by 4 bases; bases with no gene match: 4. The CDR3 loop spans 15 amino acids.